This TCR beta chain was recorded in a study of T cell repertoires in cytomegalovirus infection. For the study at large: Matching HLA type, along with CMV infection, was indicated by public TCR beta signatures. Study-wide findings and caveats: Ex vivo, HLA-C-restricted CMV-specific TCR beta clonotypes prevailed over the rest of the response. Pooled public TCR beta family frequency picked out CMV carriers with the relevant HLA.

This clonotype showed up just a few times. What it recognizes is unknown. The CDR3 has 12 amino acids. Germline assignment: CDR1 SEHNR and CDR2 FQNEAQ (reference sequence). V was cut by 4 bases and J by 8 bases, with 11 bases left in between. Via MiXCR, TCRdb re-called the reads, giving one row per CDR3 protein. The sample records 150,000 to 200,000 distinct CDR3 sequences, about 15% being singletons. This TCR came from a human donor in good health (CMV status not recorded). Some clones in this sample may be carry-over from other donors' samples. The sequencing input was CD8+ T cells from PBMCs. The chain couples TRBV7-9 to TRBJ1-1, with D unresolved. CDR3 DNA sequence: TGTGCCAGCAGCTCGCCTCCGGGGGAAGCTTTCTTT. Translating gives CASSSPPGEAFF.